This TCR beta chain was captured by sequencing in a study of graft-versus-host responses after intestinal transplantation. Study in general: Multivisceral, liver-intestinal, or isolated intestinal transplants were performed in recipients. Every one of the recipients received anti-thymocyte globulin induction and afterwards took tacrolimus and steroids for 3 to 4 years. Study findings and constraints: Ileal or blood samples showed some GvH clones first, and such clones were also found in recipient marrow.

Concerning this clone itself: Its antigen is unknown.

This CDR3 has 17 amino acids. Deletions cut 0 bases from V and 2 bases from J, with 17 bases between. Germline loops: CDR1 SGHRS, CDR2 YFSETQ. Some clones are missing from TCRdb's copy, which holds only in-frame ones; the method was immunoSEQ multiplex PCR. The sample yields 24,000 or so clones, over 65% seen once. The TCR comes from a human patient who received an intestinal transplant, so some T cells may come from the graft donor. The chain combines TRBV5-1 with TRBJ2-5; TRBD2 might be the D (5 bases). The sequencing here drew on PBMCs, taken 27 to 29 days after intestinal transplant. The chain's CDR3 is CASSLGPSGGFQETQYF. CDR3 nucleotides: TGCGCCAGCAGCTTGGGTCCCAGCGGAGGTTTTCAAGAGACCCAGTACTTC.